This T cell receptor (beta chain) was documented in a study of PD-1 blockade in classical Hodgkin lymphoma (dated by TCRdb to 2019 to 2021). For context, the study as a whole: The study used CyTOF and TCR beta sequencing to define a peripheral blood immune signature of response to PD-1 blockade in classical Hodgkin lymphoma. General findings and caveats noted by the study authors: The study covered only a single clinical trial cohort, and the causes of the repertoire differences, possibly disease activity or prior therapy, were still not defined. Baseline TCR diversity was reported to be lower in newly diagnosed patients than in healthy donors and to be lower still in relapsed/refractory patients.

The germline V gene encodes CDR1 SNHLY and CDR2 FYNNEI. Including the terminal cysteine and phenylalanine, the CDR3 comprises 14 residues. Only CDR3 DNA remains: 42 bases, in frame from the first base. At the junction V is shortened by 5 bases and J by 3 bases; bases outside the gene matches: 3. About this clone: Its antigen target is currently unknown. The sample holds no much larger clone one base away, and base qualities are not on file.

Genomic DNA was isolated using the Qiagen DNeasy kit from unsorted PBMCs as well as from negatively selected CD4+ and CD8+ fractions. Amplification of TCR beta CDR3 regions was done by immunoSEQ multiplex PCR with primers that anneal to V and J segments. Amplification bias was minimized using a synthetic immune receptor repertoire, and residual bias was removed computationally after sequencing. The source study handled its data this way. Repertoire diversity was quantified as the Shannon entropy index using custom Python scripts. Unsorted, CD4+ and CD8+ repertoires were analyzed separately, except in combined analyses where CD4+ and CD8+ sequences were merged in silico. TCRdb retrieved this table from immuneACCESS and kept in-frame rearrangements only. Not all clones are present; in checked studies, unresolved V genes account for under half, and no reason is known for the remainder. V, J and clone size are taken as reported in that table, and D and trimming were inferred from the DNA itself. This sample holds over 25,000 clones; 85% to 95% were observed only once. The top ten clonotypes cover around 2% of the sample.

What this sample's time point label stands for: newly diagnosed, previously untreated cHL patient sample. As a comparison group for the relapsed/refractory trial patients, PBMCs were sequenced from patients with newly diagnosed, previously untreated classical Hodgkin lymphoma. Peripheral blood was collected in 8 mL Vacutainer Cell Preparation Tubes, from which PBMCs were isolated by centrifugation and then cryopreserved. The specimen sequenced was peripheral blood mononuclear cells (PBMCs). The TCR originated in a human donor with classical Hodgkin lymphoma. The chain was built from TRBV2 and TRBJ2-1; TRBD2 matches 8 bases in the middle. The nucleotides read TGTGCCAGCAGTTCTCGGGGGGGCTACAATGAGCAGTTCTTC. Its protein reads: CASSSRGGYNEQFF.